The 16 T cell receptor beta chains below come from one sample, sequenced in a study of blood T cells in healthy people across ages. Next came a second PCR, run for roughly 6 to 11 cycles, which used a sample-barcoded 5' primer along with a J-beta primer mix. Using its own MiXCR run on the 5' RACE reads, TCRdb lists one record per CDR3 protein. The sample holds roughly 730,000 distinct CDR3 sequences, roughly 56% seen once. Sequences were obtained from blood. Receptors were obtained from a middle-aged man in good health.

The chain carries TRBV6-5 and TRBJ2-5; D gene uncertain. With 6 bases removed from V and 0 bases from J, the gap between germline ends came to 14 bases. The CDR3 spans 15 residues. Per the germline V gene, CDR1 is MNHEY and CDR2 is SVGAGI. This chain's CDR3 is CASSRSLGYQETQYF. DNA of the CDR3: TGTGCCAGCAGCCGTTCCCTCGGGTACCAAGAGACCCAGTACTTC.

This clonotype was seen more than once but under ten times. The gene calls are TRBV7-2 and TRBJ2-7; 9 bases map to TRBD1. The J call is uncertain, as TRBJ2-5 better fits the DNA end. CDR3 length equals 17 residues. Germline V gene lookup returns CDR1 SGHTA and CDR2 FQGNSA. In DNA form, the CDR3 reads TGTGCCAGCAGCTTAGTTCGGGGACAGGGATGGAGGGAGACCCAGTACTTC. Translated: CASSLVRGQGWRETQYF.

This clonotype was seen a handful of times. The CDR3 sequence: CASSPLGMGQETQYF. The CDR3 nucleotides are TGTGCCAGCAGCCCCCTGGGCATGGGGCAAGAGACCCAGTACTTC. The chain couples TRBV7-3 to TRBJ2-5; the D is unclear. The germline V and J ends were trimmed by 5 bases and 2 bases, with 15 bases remaining between them. This CDR3 spans 15 amino acids. The germline V gene has CDR1 SGHTA and CDR2 FQGTGA.

Notes on this clonotype: At one boundary the junction diverges from the germline segment, which might be a read error. The J gene is TRBJ2-5, the V gene TRBV29-1; D is unclear. This CDR3 has 13 residues. Germline lookup yields CDR1 SQVTM and CDR2 ANQGSEA. As DNA, the CDR3 is TGCAGCGTGGAAGAAATAGGGCAGGCGGCCCAGTACTTC. Amino acid sequence: CSVEEIGQAAQYF.

The chain uses TRBV6-6 and TRBJ2-3; D unclear. Trimming pared 2 bases from V and 1 base from J, leaving 7 bases between. The CDR3 has 14 amino acids. Germline CDR1 and CDR2: MNHNY and SVGAGI (reference sequence). CDR3 in amino acids: CASSYGQGTDTQYF. In DNA form, the CDR3 reads TGTGCCAGCAGTTACGGGCAGGGCACAGATACGCAGTATTTT.

This chain joins TRBV11-1 and TRBJ2-6, with TRBD2 as a possible D gene (6 bases). The germline V gene encodes CDR1 SGHAT and CDR2 FQDESV (reference sequence). CDR3 length equals 17 residues. The V gene lost 7 bases and the J gene lost 0 bases, with 16 bases spanning the gap. The CDR3 is CASTWERANSGANVLTF. The CDR3 coding sequence is TGTGCCAGCACCTGGGAGCGGGCGAACTCTGGGGCCAACGTCCTGACTTTC. The full variable domain, its missing parts supplied by reference TRBV11-1 and TRBJ2-6, is EAEVAQSPRYKITEKSQAVAFWCDPISGHATLYWYRQILGQGPELLVQFQDESVVDDSQLPKDRFSAERLKGVDSTLKIQPAELGDSAMYLCASTWERANSGANVLTFGAGSRLTVL.

This chain uses TRBV7-2 with TRBJ1-4; perhaps TRBD1 as D (6 bases). Germline V CDR1 and CDR2: SGHTA, FQGNSA. V lost 4 bases and J lost 6, with 15 bases in between. The CDR3 extends over 15 amino acids. For the CDR3, the DNA is TGTGCCAGCAGCTCCAACCAGGGGAGTCATGAAAAACTGTTTTTT. It is translated as CASSSNQGSHEKLFF.

The V gene is TRBV6-5, the J gene TRBJ1-2; possible D gene TRBD1, 6 bases. V lost 4 bases and J 4 bases, leaving 22 bases between the germline ends. Germline CDR1 reads MNHEY; CDR2 reads SVGAGI. CDR3 size: 17 residues. This CDR3 reads CASSSPGRTQGGYGYTF. The CDR3 DNA reads TGTGCCAGCAGTTCCCCAGGGAGGACACAGGGCGGCTATGGCTACACCTTC.

The chain joins TRBV7-3 to TRBJ2-3, with 12 bases matching TRBD2. The CDR3 loop spans 15 amino acids. Unmatched junction bases numbered 2, after V lost 3 bases and J lost 4 bases. Per germline, CDR1 SGHTA and CDR2 FQGTGA. The CDR3 bases are TGTGCCAGCAGCTTGACTAGCGGGAGACCAGATACGCAGTATTTT. Residues: CASSLTSGRPDTQYF.

This clonotype has a handful of counts. V is TRBV7-2 and J is TRBJ2-1; 10 bases map to TRBD1. In germline, CDR1 is SGHTA, CDR2 FQGNSA. The CDR3 extends over 14 amino acids. Trimming removed 5 bases from V and 9 bases from J; junction bases left unmatched: 7. Here the CDR3 reads CASSLDRGRGEQFF. DNA of the CDR3: TGTGCCAGCAGCCTCGACAGGGGGCGGGGTGAGCAGTTCTTC.

The genes are TRBV27 and TRBJ2-1, with unresolved D. This CDR3 comprises 11 residues. Germline CDR1 reads MNHEY; CDR2 reads SMNVEV (reference sequence). V shed 5 bases and J shed 6 bases, with 5 bases lying between them. The CDR3 sequence: CASSNGNEQFF. The CDR3 nucleotides read TGTGCCAGCAGTAACGGCAATGAGCAGTTCTTC.

The chain has TRBV5-1 and TRBJ2-5; 12 nucleotides align to TRBD2. The DNA end favors TRBJ2-7, so the J call may be wrong. Germline V gives CDR1 SGHRS, CDR2 YFSETQ. The CDR3 loop spans 15 amino acids. As DNA, the CDR3 is TGCGCCAGCAGCCCCTTGACTAGCGGGAGAACCGAGCAGTACTTC. It translates to CASSPLTSGRTEQYF.

This chain connects TRBV5-6 to TRBJ2-1, with D possibly TRBD2 on 7 matching bases. Trimming pared 4 bases from V and 13 bases from J, leaving 24 bases between. Germline V CDR1 and CDR2: SGHDT, YYEEEE. The CDR3 is made up of 15 amino acids. The CDR3 spells CASSREAGAQETQFF. In nucleotides, the CDR3 is TGTGCCAGCAGCCGGGAGGCGGGGGCCCAAGAGACCCAGTTCTTC.

The sample holds a few counts of this clonotype. The gene calls are TRBV7-3 and TRBJ2-1; possibly TRBD1 for D (6 bases). V lost 5 bases, J lost 0 bases, and 26 bases lay in between. The germline gives CDR1 SGHTA, CDR2 FQGTGA. The CDR3 extends over 20 amino acids. The CDR3 DNA reads TGTGCCAGCAGCCGGCCCGACGGGCAGGGGATTCGAAGCTCCTACAATGAGCAGTTCTTC. This codes for CASSRPDGQGIRSSYNEQFF.

The V gene is TRBV5-6, the J gene TRBJ2-3; no clear D. Germline V gene sequence: CDR1 SGHDT, CDR2 YYEEEE. The CDR3 covers 17 residues. With 0 bases removed from V and 4 bases from J, the gap between germline ends came to 18 bases. The CDR3 here is CASSLAIGTRGPDTQYF. The CDR3 DNA sequence: TGTGCCAGCAGCTTGGCGATCGGTACCCGTGGACCAGATACGCAGTATTTT.

This clonotype was seen a few times. This chain connects TRBV7-2 to TRBJ2-7; no firm D call. The CDR3 totals 11 residues. From germline, CDR1 is SGHTA and CDR2 FQGNSA. Trimming stripped 5 bases from V and 5 bases from J, with 7 bases between. DNA of the CDR3: TGTGCCAGCAGCGCTGCAGACGAGCAGTACTTC. Encoded protein: CASSAADEQYF.